This is a list of T cell receptor beta chains from one sample in a study of cytotoxic CD8 clonotypes in ibrutinib-treated CLL. The assay was immunoSEQ multiplex PCR, and TCRdb's table has in-frame clones only and misses some. The table lists around 130,000 clones, 84% of them singletons. Source: PBMCs, taken after 24 months of ibrutinib treatment. All receptors derive from a human donor with chronic lymphocytic leukemia. Each CDR3 is given with its conserved first and last residue. A D gene is named only where the DNA matches it firmly. Rows may omit the clone size; those that give it use once, few, many or a size class.

D: NA; length: 18; J: TRBJ2-2; V: TRBV9; size: NA; DNA: TGTGCCAGCAGCGTCTACTTCATGGACAGCCGGGACACCGGGGAGCTGTTTTTT; CDR3: CASSVYFMDSRDTGELFF
D: NA; length: 16; J: TRBJ2-1; V: TRBV7-9; size: NA; DNA: TGTGCCAGCAGCTCCCGGGACTTTAACATCTACAATGAGCAGTTCTTC; CDR3: CASSSRDFNIYNEQFF
D: TRBD2; length: 16; J: TRBJ2-3; V: TRBV6-5; size: NA; DNA: TGTGCCAGCAGTTTAGCGGGGGGATCTAGCACAGATACGCAGTATTTT; CDR3: CASSLAGGSSTDTQYF
D: TRBD1; length: 13; J: TRBJ1-5; V: TRBV7-2; size: NA; DNA: TGTGCCAGCGGAGGGGGCGCGAGACAGCCCCAGCATTTT; CDR3: CASGGGARQPQHF
D: NA; length: 14; J: TRBJ1-1; V: TRBV5-5; size: NA; DNA: TGTGCCAGCAGCTTGTTTACTTCTGGCACTGAAGCTTTCTTT; CDR3: CASSLFTSGTEAFF
D: NA; length: 14; J: TRBJ2-3; V: TRBV27; size: NA; DNA: TGTGCCAGCAGTCCCACCATCCCCGGCCTGGGGCAGTATTTT; CDR3: CASSPTIPGLGQYF
D: NA; length: 14; J: TRBJ2-5; V: TRBV5-8; size: NA; DNA: TGTGCCAGCAGCTTGGGGCAGGGTGGAGAGACCCAGTACTTC; CDR3: CASSLGQGGETQYF
D: TRBD1; length: 13; J: TRBJ1-2; V: TRBV10-1; size: few; DNA: TGCGCCAGCAGTGAACAGGGGAGGTATGGCTACACCTTC; CDR3: CASSEQGRYGYTF
D: NA; length: 15; J: TRBJ2-7; V: TRBV9; size: NA; DNA: TGTGCCAGCAGCGTAGCGGACGGAACAAACTACGAGCAGTACTTC; CDR3: CASSVADGTNYEQYF
D: TRBD1; length: 15; J: TRBJ1-1; V: TRBV5-4; size: NA; DNA: TGTGCCAGCAGCTTTCGGACAGGGGGTTACACTGAAGCTTTCTTT; CDR3: CASSFRTGGYTEAFF
D: NA; length: 14; J: TRBJ2-7; V: TRBV10-3; size: NA; DNA: TGTGCCATCAGTGATGAGACAGGCTCCTACGAGCAGTACTTC; CDR3: CAISDETGSYEQYF
D: TRBD1; length: 15; J: TRBJ2-7; V: TRBV30; size: NA; DNA: TGTGCCTGGAGTGCTTCCGGGACAGGGGGCTACGAGCAGTACTTC; CDR3: CAWSASGTGGYEQYF
D: TRBD1; length: 16; J: TRBJ2-7; V: TRBV9; size: NA; DNA: TGTGCCAGCAGCGTAGGTAAGGGACAGGGAAGGTACGAGCAGTACTTC; CDR3: CASSVGKGQGRYEQYF
D: NA; length: 19; J: TRBJ1-1; V: TRBV7-8; size: NA; DNA: TGTGCCAGCAGCCCATTCTTTGGGGCCACCGGAGGAGCGAACACTGAAGCTTTCTTT; CDR3: CASSPFFGATGGANTEAFF
D: TRBD1; length: 15; J: TRBJ2-1; V: TRBV6-6; size: NA; DNA: TGTGCCAGCAGTTACAGGGGACAGGGTGGCAATGAGCAGTTCTTC; CDR3: CASSYRGQGGNEQFF
D: NA; length: 14; J: TRBJ1-6; V: TRBV30; size: few; DNA: TGTGCCTGGAGCCCTGGACAAGATAATTCACCCCTCCACTTT; CDR3: CAWSPGQDNSPLHF
D: NA; length: 13; J: TRBJ2-7; V: TRBV30; size: NA; DNA: TGTGCCTGGAGTTCCGATGCGAGCCACGAGCAGTACTTC; CDR3: CAWSSDASHEQYF